Described below is a single T cell receptor beta chain sequence and its context. In this CDR3 the conserved last residue, phenylalanine or tryptophan, is missing, so a read error is likely. This record belongs to a study of T cell repertoires in cytomegalovirus infection. V shed 7 bases and J 5 bases; nucleotides not matched to a gene: 7. Germline CDR1 is SGHTA and CDR2 is FQGNSA. The CDR3 is made up of 14 amino acids. MiXCR, run by TCRdb on the reads, gives a single entry per CDR3 protein. The data show more than 350,000 distinct CDR3 sequences, 25% to 40% seen once. The clonotype originates from a human donor in good health (CMV status not recorded). Some clones in this sample may be carry-over from other donors' samples. Sequenced input: PBMCs. J is TRBJ2-1 and V is TRBV7-2; TRBD1 matches 8 bases. The chain's CDR3 is CASTLQGGHNEQFL. CDR3 in DNA: TGTGCCAGCACACTACAGGGGGGTCACAATGAGCAGTTCTTA.